These T cell receptor beta chains were read from a single sample in a study of blood T cell repertoires in COVID-19. The table came from immunoSEQ multiplex PCR; TCRdb's copy has only in-frame clones and leaves some out. The table has 100,000 to 150,000 clones, approximately 86% seen once. Material for sequencing was PBMCs or T cells enriched from blood (not recorded which). The receptors here all came from a woman aged 50 to 65 who had recovered from COVID-19. Both conserved end residues are part of each CDR3. The D gene is left open where the match is weak. Size values are once, few and many counts, or a class for expanded clones, and some rows have none.

CASSIRSGVQETQYF | TGTGCCAGCAGCATCAGGTCCGGGGTCCAAGAGACCCAGTACTTC | NA | NA | 15 | TRBJ2-5 | TRBV9
CASSRQGTDTQYF | TGTGCCAGCAGTAGACAGGGAACAGATACGCAGTATTTT | NA | TRBD1 | 13 | TRBJ2-3 | TRBV2
CASSVMGRTEAFF | TGTGCCAGCAGTGTAATGGGGAGGACTGAAGCTTTCTTT | NA | NA | 13 | TRBJ1-1 | TRBV2
CASSPGLAGGLTDTQYF | TGCGCCAGCAGCCCCGGACTAGCGGGGGGACTCACAGATACGCAGTATTTT | NA | TRBD2 | 17 | TRBJ2-3 | TRBV5-1
CASSPDGQYTEAFF | TGTGCCAGCAGCCCCGATGGACAGTACACTGAAGCTTTCTTT | NA | NA | 14 | TRBJ1-1 | TRBV7-8
CASSSRLITGELFF | TGTGCCAGCAGTTCCAGACTCATCACCGGGGAGCTGTTTTTT | few | NA | 14 | TRBJ2-2 | TRBV7-2
CSASQLGRAGRSFYNEQFF | TGCAGTGCTAGTCAATTGGGGCGAGCGGGGAGATCCTTTTACAATGAGCAGTTCTTC | NA | TRBD2 | 19 | TRBJ2-1 | TRBV20-1
CASSRSTGGAGYGYTF | TGCGCCAGCAGCCGCAGTACAGGGGGCGCCGGCTATGGCTACACCTTC | NA | TRBD1 | 16 | TRBJ1-2 | TRBV5-1
CASSGGGTTNNEKLFF | TGTGCCAGCAGCGGAGGAGGGACGACGAATAATGAAAAACTGTTTTTT | NA | NA | 16 | TRBJ1-4 | TRBV5-5
CACGTSGGITDTQYF | TGTGCCTGCGGGACTAGCGGAGGAATCACAGATACGCAGTATTTT | NA | TRBD2 | 15 | TRBJ2-3 | TRBV9
CASSGNRGRGEKLFF | TGTGCCAGCAGTGGTAACAGGGGCCGGGGCGAAAAACTGTTTTTT | NA | TRBD1 | 15 | TRBJ1-4 | TRBV27
CASSYQSGGRPEQYF | TGTGCCAGCAGTTACCAGAGCGGGGGCCGTCCGGAGCAGTACTTC | NA | TRBD2 | 15 | TRBJ2-7 | TRBV6-5
CASSPATGGINSPLHF | TGTGCCAGCTCACCCGCGACAGGGGGTATTAATTCACCCCTCCACTTT | NA | TRBD1 | 16 | TRBJ1-6 | TRBV18
CAWSAIYEQYF | TGTGCCTGGAGTGCCATCTACGAGCAGTACTTC | few | NA | 11 | TRBJ2-7 | TRBV30
CASSSGGDHLYEQYF | TGTGCCAGCAGTTCGGGCGGGGACCACTTATACGAGCAGTACTTC | NA | NA | 15 | TRBJ2-7 | TRBV28
CASRKDKTGELFF | TGTGCCAGCAGGAAGGACAAAACCGGGGAGCTGTTTTTT | NA | NA | 13 | TRBJ2-2 | TRBV2
CASSYSGNYEQYF | TGTGCCAGCAGTTATAGCGGGAACTACGAGCAGTACTTC | NA | TRBD2 | 13 | TRBJ2-7 | TRBV12-3/TRBV12-4
CASSFAGGNTEAFF | TGTGCCAGCAGCTTCGCAGGGGGGAACACTGAAGCTTTCTTT | NA | TRBD1 | 14 | TRBJ1-1 | TRBV11-3
CASTLDRMNTEAFF | TGTGCCAGCACCTTGGACAGGATGAACACTGAAGCTTTCTTT | NA | TRBD1 | 14 | TRBJ1-1 | TRBV11-2
CAWSSRGRGTDTQYF | TGTGCCTGGAGTTCGAGGGGGCGAGGCACAGATACGCAGTATTTT | once | TRBD1 | 15 | TRBJ2-3 | TRBV30
CATSDPTSQETQYF | TGTGCCACCAGTGACCCGACATCTCAAGAGACCCAGTACTTC | NA | NA | 14 | TRBJ2-5 | TRBV24-1
CASRKQRQDEQYF | TGTGCCAGCAGAAAACAGCGGCAGGACGAGCAGTACTTC | NA | NA | 13 | TRBJ2-7 | TRBV7-8
CASSFQQGAGYTF | TGTGCCAGCAGTTTTCAACAGGGGGCGGGCTACACCTTC | NA | TRBD1 | 13 | TRBJ1-2 | TRBV27
CASGETGGILEQYF | TGTGCCAGTGGAGAAACAGGGGGGATCCTTGAGCAGTACTTC | NA | TRBD1 | 14 | TRBJ2-7 | TRBV7-9
CASSLVVWNEQFF | TGTGCCAGCAGCTTGGTAGTGTGGAATGAGCAGTTCTTC | few | NA | 13 | TRBJ2-1 | TRBV7-9
CASKAMTGGFTEAFF | TGCGCCAGCAAAGCTATGACAGGGGGTTTTACTGAAGCTTTCTTT | few | TRBD1 | 15 | TRBJ1-1 | TRBV4-3
CASSRGQAVDTGELFF | TGCGCCAGCAGCCGAGGACAGGCGGTAGACACCGGGGAGCTGTTTTTT | NA | TRBD1 | 16 | TRBJ2-2 | TRBV5-1
CASSRGPYGTDTQYF | TGCGCCAGCAGCAGAGGGCCGTATGGCACAGATACGCAGTATTTT | NA | NA | 15 | TRBJ2-3 | TRBV4-1
CASSLGQANYGYTF | TGTGCCAGCAGCTTAGGCCAGGCTAACTATGGCTACACCTTC | NA | NA | 14 | TRBJ1-2 | TRBV7-2
CASSLLYTGELFF | TGTGCCAGCAGCCTCCTGTACACCGGGGAGCTGTTTTTT | NA | NA | 13 | TRBJ2-2 | TRBV3-1/TRBV3-2
CATSRGDSGLSFRRTYEQYF | TGTGCCACCAGCAGGGGTGATAGTGGTTTATCCTTCAGGAGGACCTACGAGCAGTACTTC | NA | NA | 20 | TRBJ2-7 | TRBV15
CASSDRQGTSGYTF | TGTGCCAGCAGTGACCGGCAGGGTACGTCCGGCTACACCTTC | few | NA | 14 | TRBJ1-2 | TRBV6-1
CASSQVHRSVGLAGNTGELFF | TGTGCCAGCAGCCAAGTCCACCGGTCAGTCGGGCTAGCGGGAAACACCGGGGAGCTGTTTTTT | NA | TRBD2 | 21 | TRBJ2-2 | TRBV3-1/TRBV3-2
CASSYGGAVAKNIQYF | TGTGCCAGCAGTTACGGGGGGGCCGTAGCCAAAAACATTCAGTACTTC | NA | TRBD2 | 16 | TRBJ2-4 | TRBV5-4
CATSDGSTSNQPQHF | TGTGCCACCAGTGATGGTAGTACTAGCAATCAGCCCCAGCATTTT | few | NA | 15 | TRBJ1-5 | TRBV24-1
CASSSQDYEQYF | TGTGCCAGCAGCTCTCAGGACTACGAGCAGTACTTC | once | NA | 12 | TRBJ2-7 | TRBV7-9
CASSSDLPGREKLFF | TGTGCCAGCAGCTCCGACCTCCCGGGTCGGGAAAAACTGTTTTTT | few | NA | 15 | TRBJ1-4 | TRBV11-2
CASGLVRYEQYF | TGTGCTAGTGGTTTGGTACGGTACGAGCAGTACTTC | NA | NA | 12 | TRBJ2-7 | TRBV12-5
CASRPGSGAGNTIYF | TGTGCCAGCAGACCCGGCTCAGGGGCGGGAAACACCATATATTTT | few | NA | 15 | TRBJ1-3 | TRBV6-5
CACRQPNTEAFF | TGTGCCTGCCGACAGCCGAACACTGAAGCTTTCTTT | once | NA | 12 | TRBJ1-1 | TRBV30
CASSRDRVYEQYF | TGTGCCAGCAGCAGAGACAGGGTCTACGAGCAGTACTTC | NA | TRBD1 | 13 | TRBJ2-7 | TRBV11-2
CSVRDRGTYEQYF | TGCAGCGTCCGGGACAGGGGGACCTACGAGCAGTACTTC | NA | TRBD1 | 13 | TRBJ2-7 | TRBV29-1
CSVGQSRGTGELFF | TGCAGCGTTGGTCAGTCCCGAGGCACCGGGGAGCTGTTTTTT | NA | NA | 14 | TRBJ2-2 | TRBV29-1
CAIKEGDWAYQPQHF | TGCGCCATAAAGGAGGGCGACTGGGCTTATCAGCCCCAGCATTTT | NA | NA | 15 | TRBJ1-5 | TRBV10-1
CASSPNGQSNQPQHF | TGTGCCAGCAGCCCCAACGGACAGTCAAATCAGCCCCAGCATTTT | NA | NA | 15 | TRBJ1-5 | TRBV7-3
CASSQEGFNYEQYF | TGCGCCAGCAGCCAGGAGGGGTTCAACTACGAGCAGTACTTC | NA | NA | 14 | TRBJ2-7 | TRBV4-1
CAISESEGQGPPGSYEQYF | TGTGCCATCAGTGAGTCGGAGGGACAGGGGCCCCCGGGCTCCTACGAGCAGTACTTC | NA | TRBD1 | 19 | TRBJ2-7 | TRBV10-3
CASHLGGGNEQFF | TGTGCCAGCCATCTCGGGGGGGGCAATGAGCAGTTCTTC | NA | TRBD2 | 13 | TRBJ2-1 | TRBV2
CASNRQGLDIQYF | TGTGCCAGCAACCGACAGGGGCTGGACATTCAGTACTTC | NA | TRBD1 | 13 | TRBJ2-4 | TRBV2
CASISQSSGNTIYF | TGTGCCAGCATCTCACAGAGCTCTGGAAACACCATATATTTT | few | NA | 14 | TRBJ1-3 | TRBV2
CASRKFYSSSGNTIYF | TGTGCCAGCAGGAAATTTTACAGCTCCTCTGGAAACACCATATATTTT | few | NA | 16 | TRBJ1-3 | TRBV21-1
CASSTPRDGPRGTEAFF | TGTGCCAGTAGTACACCCCGGGATGGGCCTCGGGGCACTGAAGCTTTCTTT | NA | NA | 17 | TRBJ1-1 | TRBV19
CASSEQGPLTEAFF | TGCGCCAGCAGCGAACAGGGCCCCCTGACTGAAGCTTTCTTT | once | NA | 14 | TRBJ1-1 | TRBV5-1
CASSYPRGGSSEAFF | TGTGCCAGCAGCTACCCGAGGGGGGGTTCTTCTGAAGCTTTCTTT | NA | NA | 15 | TRBJ1-1 | TRBV7-9
CAISDQFYNEQFF | TGTGCCATCAGTGATCAGTTCTACAATGAGCAGTTCTTC | NA | NA | 13 | TRBJ2-1 | TRBV10-3